These 8 T cell receptor beta chains were sequenced from one sample in a study of siplizumab effects on memory and regulatory T cells. Method: immunoSEQ multiplex PCR; TCRdb's copy keeps in-frame clones and lacks some. The top ten hold around 0.62% of the sample, which has approximately 100,000 clones, over 90% seen once. Sequencing was done on a sample of Tregs sorted from blood. Source of these receptors: a human donor in good health.

The rearrangement links TRBV7-2 to TRBJ1-1; D is uncertain. This CDR3 region has 13 residues. CDR1 is SGHTA, CDR2 FQGNSA, per germline. V lost 2 bases and J 8 bases, leaving 12 bases between the germline ends. The CDR3 DNA reads TGTGCCAGCAGCTTATGGACCAGAGGAGAAGCTTTCTTT. As protein: CASSLWTRGEAFF.

CDR3 region: CAWSLTGFGKLFF. As DNA, the CDR3 is TGTGCCTGGAGCTTAACAGGGTTTGGGAAACTGTTTTTT. This chain links TRBV30 with TRBJ1-4, with D possibly TRBD1 on 6 matching bases. This CDR3 contains 13 residues. The V end was cut by 3 bases, the J end by 11 bases, with 16 bases between. Germline-derived CDR1 and CDR2 are GTSNPN and SVGIG (reference sequence). Using reference TRBV30 and TRBJ1-4 for the parts outside the CDR3, the full variable domain is SQTIHQWPATLVQPVGSPLSLECTVEGTSNPNLYWYRQAAGRGLQLLFYSVGIGQISSEVPQNLSASRPQDRQFILSSKKLLLSDSGFYLCAWSLTGFGKLFFGSGTQLSVL.

This clone was recorded only once. V usage is TRBV11-3 and J usage is TRBJ2-1; TRBD2 might be the D (6 bases). The CDR3 length is 15 residues. Germline V gene sequence: CDR1 SGHNT, CDR2 YENEEA. V gave up 5 bases and J gave up 0 bases, with 11 bases separating them. This chain's CDR3 is CASSQGRSSYNEQFF. CDR3 nucleotides: TGTGCCAGCAGCCAAGGGAGGAGCTCCTACAATGAGCAGTTCTTC. The complete variable domain, with remaining parts taken from reference TRBV11-3 and TRBJ2-1, reads EAGVVQSPRYKIIEKKQPVAFWCNPISGHNTLYWYLQNLGQGPELLIRYENEEAVDDSQLPKDRFSAERLKGVDSTLKIQPAELGDSAVYLCASSQGRSSYNEQFFGPGTRLTVL.

The V and J genes are TRBV2 and TRBJ1-5; no reliable D call. The V end lost 6 bases, the J end lost 7 bases, and 19 bases lay between the germline ends. The CDR3 totals 15 residues. Germline values: CDR1 SNHLY, CDR2 FYNNEI. Written as DNA, the CDR3 is TGTGCCAGCAGCCTCGAGGCCGGGTCTTACCAGCCCCAGCATTTT. This codes for CASSLEAGSYQPQHF.

V gene TRBV6-1 combines with J gene TRBJ2-3; 8 bases line up with TRBD2. CDR1 is MNHNS and CDR2 is SASEGT in the germline V gene. Unmatched junction bases numbered 10, after V lost 10 bases and J lost 4 bases. The CDR3 runs 14 residues. CDR3 DNA: TGTGCCACCACTAGCGGAGGTACCCCAGATACGCAGTATTTT. Its protein product is CATTSGGTPDTQYF.

In its sample, this clone was seen once. V is TRBV9 and J is TRBJ2-7, with 10 bases lining up with TRBD1. V was clipped by 0 bases and J by 6 bases; unmatched bases: 3. This CDR3 comprises 14 residues. Germline V gene sequence: CDR1 SGDLS, CDR2 YYNGEE. DNA of the CDR3: TGTGCCAGCAGCGTAGTAGGACAGGGGGGCGAGCAGTACTTC. Its protein is CASSVVGQGGEQYF.

The CDR3 is CASSLRGTGYGGYTF. CDR3 coding DNA: TGCGCCAGCAGCCTCCGGGGGACAGGGTACGGTGGCTACACCTTC. The V call is TRBV5-1, the J call TRBJ1-2, with 9 bases identical to TRBD1. The ends lost 4 bases at V and 7 bases at J; junction bases unmatched: 11. Per the germline V gene, CDR1 is SGHRS and CDR2 is YFSETQ. The CDR3 loop spans 15 amino acids.

This clone was seen a single time. This chain connects TRBV19 to TRBJ1-1; TRBD1 aligns across 7 bases. The CDR3 spans 15 residues. Germline values: CDR1 LNHDA, CDR2 SQIVND (reference sequence). J was trimmed by 3 bases and V by 1 base; bases with no gene match: 5. CDR3 nucleotides: TGTGCCAGTAGTATAGGCAGGGGGACTTACACTGAAGCTTTCTTT. Translating gives CASSIGRGTYTEAFF.